The TCR beta chain under discussion was sequenced for a study of CD8 T cells in Susac syndrome. Sequencing targeted TCR beta in T cells from blood (CD8+ and CD4+). Random hexamers were used to reverse transcribe roughly 0.45 to 1 ug of RNA. An immunoSEQ multiplex PCR generated amplified TCR beta CDR3 products spanning 54 Vbeta and 13 Jbeta. In TCRdb, the immunoSEQ multiplex PCR reads were re-called with MiXCR into one record per CDR3 protein. The top ten clones hold about 0.22% of a sample with about 69,000 distinct CDR3 sequences, about 95% of them seen once. The germline V gene has CDR1 GTSNPN and CDR2 SVGIG (reference sequence). V lost 2 bases and J 6 bases, leaving 10 bases between the germline ends. The CDR3 contains 12 residues.

Sequencing input: CD8+ T cells from PBMCs. This receptor was obtained from a human donor in good health. This sequence joins TRBV30 and TRBJ1-2; a weak D match, TRBD1 (5 bases). In DNA form, the CDR3 reads TGTGCCTGGAGTTTTTGGGGCGATGGCTACACCTTC. Translation: CAWSFWGDGYTF.